The clone carrying this T cell receptor (beta chain) was counted between two and nine times. As yet, its antigen is unknown. The CDR3 is made up of 17 amino acids. CDR1 is MNHEY and CDR2 is SVGEGT in the germline V gene. V was cut by 1 base and J by 2 bases, with 15 bases left in between. This sample was taken from a study of human T cells and chemical hapten exposure. General study results and limits: DPC sensitization produced no change in TCRs with frequency above 1 in 1000.

TCRdb processed the RACE reads anew with MiXCR; each CDR3 protein has one entry. The repertoire has approximately 79,000 distinct CDR3 sequences, about a tenth of them found once; the top ten carry under 1.5%. Sample time point: patch test 1, 2 weeks after DPC sensitization. Treatment indicated: therapeutic diphenylcyclopropenone sensitization with weekly scalp DPC. Patches went on only after blood had been drawn each time. Donors, patients with alopecia ranging from 18 to 70 years old and judged suitable for DPC, provided samples. The rearrangement uses TRBV6-2 or TRBV6-3 and TRBJ1-5; D may be TRBD1 (5 bases). Specimen: whole blood, collected in connection with sensitization to the hapten diphenylcyclopropenone (DPC). The clonotype comes from a woman between 45 and 65 years old with alopecia areata. Some clones in this sample may be carry-over from other donors' samples. The CDR3 spells CASSYFRQGGGNQPQHF. CDR3 bases: TGTGCCAGCAGTTACTTTCGGCAGGGCGGAGGCAATCAGCCCCAGCATTTT.